This entry is about one T cell receptor (beta chain). Its antigen is not known. The sample originates from a study of identical twins. Points from the study as a whole: Twin pairs had excess sharing that was weaker in beta out-of-frame sequences. The study based its conclusions on cross-sectional statistical analysis and did not follow the same donors.

V lost 6 bases, J lost 6 bases, and 13 bases lay in between. The CDR3 spans 13 residues. Germline V gene sequence: CDR1 MNHNY, CDR2 SVGAGI (reference sequence). Template switching added a universal primer site, and cDNA bore unique molecular identifiers. TCRdb reprocessed the 5' RACE reads with MiXCR, giving one entry per CDR3 protein. The table has about 260,000 distinct CDR3 sequences, about 7.3% seen once; the top ten hold 3.5% to 4%. These data also featured in a second study, about yellow fever vaccine responses in identical twins. Per that study: Convergence reportedly seemed to mark part of the twins' vaccine T cell response, with personalization marking the rest.

This rearrangement joins TRBV6-6 to TRBJ2-3; D is perhaps TRBD1 (5 bases). Sequenced sample: memory (CD45RO+) T cells sorted from blood. This receptor was taken from a woman younger than 35 in good health. For the CDR3, the DNA is TGTGCCAGCAGGTGGACCGCAGGGGATACGCAGTATTTT. Translated, it gives CASRWTAGDTQYF.